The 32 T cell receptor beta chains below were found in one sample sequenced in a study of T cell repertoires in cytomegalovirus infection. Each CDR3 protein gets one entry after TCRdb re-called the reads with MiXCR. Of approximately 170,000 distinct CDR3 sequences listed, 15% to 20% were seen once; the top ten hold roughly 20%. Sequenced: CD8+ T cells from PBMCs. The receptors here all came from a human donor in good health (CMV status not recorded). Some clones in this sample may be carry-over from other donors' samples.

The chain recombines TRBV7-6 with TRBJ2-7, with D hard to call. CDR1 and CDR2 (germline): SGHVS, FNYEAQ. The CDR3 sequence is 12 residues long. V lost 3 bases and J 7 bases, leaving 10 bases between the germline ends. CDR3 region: CASSFAYREQYF. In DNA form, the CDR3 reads TGTGCCAGCAGCTTCGCCTACCGAGAGCAGTACTTC.

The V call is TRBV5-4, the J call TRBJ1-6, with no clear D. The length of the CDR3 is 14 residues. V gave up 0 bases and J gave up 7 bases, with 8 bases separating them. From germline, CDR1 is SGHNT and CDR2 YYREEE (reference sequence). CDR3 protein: CASSLGASNSPLHF. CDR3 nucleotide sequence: TGTGCCAGCAGCTTGGGAGCAAGCAATTCACCCCTCCACTTT.

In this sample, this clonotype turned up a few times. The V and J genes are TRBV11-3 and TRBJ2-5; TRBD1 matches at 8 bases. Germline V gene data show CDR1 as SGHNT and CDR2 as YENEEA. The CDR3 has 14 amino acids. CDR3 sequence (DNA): TGTCCGGGGGCCTGGACAGGGATTCGGGAGACCCAGTACTTC. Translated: CPGAWTGIRETQYF. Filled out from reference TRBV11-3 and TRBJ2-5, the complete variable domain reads EAGVVQSPRYKIIEKKQPVAFWCNPISGHNTLYWYLQNLGQGPELLIRYENEEAVDDSQLPKDRFSAERLKGVDSTLKIQPAELGDSAVYLCPGAWTGIRETQYFGPGTRLLVL.

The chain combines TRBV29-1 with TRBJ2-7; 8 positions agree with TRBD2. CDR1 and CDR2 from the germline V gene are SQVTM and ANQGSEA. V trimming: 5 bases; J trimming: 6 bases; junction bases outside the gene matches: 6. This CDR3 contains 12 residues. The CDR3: CSVLSGSSEQYF. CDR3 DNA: TGCAGCGTTCTCAGCGGGAGTAGCGAGCAGTACTTC.

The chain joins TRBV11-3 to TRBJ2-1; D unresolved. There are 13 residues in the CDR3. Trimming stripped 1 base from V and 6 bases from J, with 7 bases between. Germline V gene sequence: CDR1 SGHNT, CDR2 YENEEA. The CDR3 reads CASSLAIGNEQFF. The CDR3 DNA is TGTGCCAGCAGCTTAGCGATCGGCAATGAGCAGTTCTTC. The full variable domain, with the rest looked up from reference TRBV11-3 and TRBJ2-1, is EAGVVQSPRYKIIEKKQPVAFWCNPISGHNTLYWYLQNLGQGPELLIRYENEEAVDDSQLPKDRFSAERLKGVDSTLKIQPAELGDSAVYLCASSLAIGNEQFFGPGTRLTVL.

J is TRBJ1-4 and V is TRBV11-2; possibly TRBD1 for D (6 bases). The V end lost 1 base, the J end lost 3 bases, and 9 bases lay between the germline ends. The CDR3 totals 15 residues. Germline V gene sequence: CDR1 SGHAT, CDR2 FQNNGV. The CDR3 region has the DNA TGTGCCAGCAGCTTAGGTGGACAGCCTAATGAAAAACTGTTTTTT. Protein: CASSLGGQPNEKLFF.

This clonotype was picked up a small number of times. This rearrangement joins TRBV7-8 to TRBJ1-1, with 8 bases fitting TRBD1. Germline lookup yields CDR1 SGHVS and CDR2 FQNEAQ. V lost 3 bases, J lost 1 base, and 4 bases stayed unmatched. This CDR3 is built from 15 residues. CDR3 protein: CASSFRQGKNTEAFF. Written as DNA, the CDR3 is TGTGCCAGCAGCTTCCGACAGGGGAAGAACACTGAAGCTTTCTTT.

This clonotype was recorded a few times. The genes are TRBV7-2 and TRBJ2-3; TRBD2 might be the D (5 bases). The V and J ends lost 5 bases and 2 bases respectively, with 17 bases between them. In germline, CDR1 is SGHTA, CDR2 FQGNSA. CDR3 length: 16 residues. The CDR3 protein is CASSPLVGSFTDTQYF. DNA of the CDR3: TGTGCCAGCAGCCCCTTGGTAGGGAGCTTCACAGATACGCAGTATTTT.

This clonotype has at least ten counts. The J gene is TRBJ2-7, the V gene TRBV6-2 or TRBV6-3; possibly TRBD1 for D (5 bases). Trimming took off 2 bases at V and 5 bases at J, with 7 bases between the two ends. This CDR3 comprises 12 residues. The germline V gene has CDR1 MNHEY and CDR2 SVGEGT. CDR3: CASSYPRDEQYF. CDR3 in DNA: TGTGCCAGCAGTTACCCCAGGGACGAGCAGTACTTC.

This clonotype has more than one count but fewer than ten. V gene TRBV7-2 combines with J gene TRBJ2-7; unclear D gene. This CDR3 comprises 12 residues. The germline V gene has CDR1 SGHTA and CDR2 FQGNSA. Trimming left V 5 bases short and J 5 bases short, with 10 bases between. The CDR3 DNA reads TGTGCCAGCAGCGCGCGACGGGACGAGCAGTACTTC. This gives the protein CASSARRDEQYF.

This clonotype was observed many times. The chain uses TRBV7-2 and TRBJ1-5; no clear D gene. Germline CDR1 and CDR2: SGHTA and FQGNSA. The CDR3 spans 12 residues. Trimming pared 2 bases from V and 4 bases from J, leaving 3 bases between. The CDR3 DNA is TGTGCCAGCAGCTTATATAATCAGCCCCAGCATTTT. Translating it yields CASSLYNQPQHF.

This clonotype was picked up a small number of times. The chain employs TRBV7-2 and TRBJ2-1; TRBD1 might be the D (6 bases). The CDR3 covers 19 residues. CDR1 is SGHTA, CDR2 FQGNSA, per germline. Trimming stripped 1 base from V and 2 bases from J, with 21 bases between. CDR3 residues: CASSLGTALLAVAYNEQFF. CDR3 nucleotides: TGTGCCAGCAGCTTAGGGACAGCCCTATTAGCTGTAGCCTACAATGAGCAGTTCTTC.

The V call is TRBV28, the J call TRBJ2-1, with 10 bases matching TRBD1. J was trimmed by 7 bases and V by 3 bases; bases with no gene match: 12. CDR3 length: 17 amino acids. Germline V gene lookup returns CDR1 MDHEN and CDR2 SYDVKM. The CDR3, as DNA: TGTGCCAGCAGTTTCTTGCTCGGGGACAGGGGTAAGAATGAGCAGTTCTTC. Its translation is CASSFLLGDRGKNEQFF.

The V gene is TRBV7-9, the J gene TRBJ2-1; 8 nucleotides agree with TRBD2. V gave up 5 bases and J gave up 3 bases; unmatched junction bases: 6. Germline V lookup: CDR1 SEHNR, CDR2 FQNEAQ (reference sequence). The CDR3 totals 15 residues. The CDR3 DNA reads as TGTGCCAGCAGCGACGAGCGGGAGAGCTACAATGAGCAGTTCTTC. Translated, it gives CASSDERESYNEQFF.

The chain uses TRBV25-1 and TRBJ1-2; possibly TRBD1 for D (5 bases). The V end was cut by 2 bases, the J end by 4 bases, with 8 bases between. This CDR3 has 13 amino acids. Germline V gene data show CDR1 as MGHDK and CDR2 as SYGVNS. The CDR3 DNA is TGTGCCAGCAGTGAACAGGGAAGCTATGGCTACACCTTC. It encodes CASSEQGSYGYTF.

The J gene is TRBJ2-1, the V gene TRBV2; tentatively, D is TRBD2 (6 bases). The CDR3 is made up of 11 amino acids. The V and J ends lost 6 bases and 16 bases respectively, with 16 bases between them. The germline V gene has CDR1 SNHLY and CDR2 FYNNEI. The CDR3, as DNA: TGTGCCAGCAGCCCGCGGGACCAACCTTTCTTC. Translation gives CASSPRDQPFF.

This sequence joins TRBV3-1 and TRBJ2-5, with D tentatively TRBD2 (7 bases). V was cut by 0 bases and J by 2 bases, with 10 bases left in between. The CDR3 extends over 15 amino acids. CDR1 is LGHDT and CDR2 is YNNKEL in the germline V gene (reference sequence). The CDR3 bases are TGTGCCAGCAGCCAAGAGGGGAGGGGGCAAGAGACCCAGTACTTC. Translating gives CASSQEGRGQETQYF.

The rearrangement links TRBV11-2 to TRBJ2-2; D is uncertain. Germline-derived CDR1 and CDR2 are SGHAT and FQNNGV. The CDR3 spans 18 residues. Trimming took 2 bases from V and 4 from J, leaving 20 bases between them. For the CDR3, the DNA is TGTGCCAGCAGCTTATGGTCGGACGTGCGGACCTTCACCGGGGAGCTGTTTTTT. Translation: CASSLWSDVRTFTGELFF.

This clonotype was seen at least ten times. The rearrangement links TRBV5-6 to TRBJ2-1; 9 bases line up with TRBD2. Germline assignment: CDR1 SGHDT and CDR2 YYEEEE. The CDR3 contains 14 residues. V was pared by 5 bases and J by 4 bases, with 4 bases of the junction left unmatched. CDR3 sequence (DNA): TGTGCCAGCAGTCAAGGACTAGCGTACAATGAGCAGTTCTTC. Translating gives CASSQGLAYNEQFF.

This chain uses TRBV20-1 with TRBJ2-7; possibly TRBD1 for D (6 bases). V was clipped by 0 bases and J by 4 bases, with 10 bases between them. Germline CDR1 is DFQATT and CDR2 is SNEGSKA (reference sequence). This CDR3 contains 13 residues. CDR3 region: CSARDHQGYEQYF. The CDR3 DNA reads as TGCAGTGCTAGAGATCATCAGGGGTACGAGCAGTACTTC.

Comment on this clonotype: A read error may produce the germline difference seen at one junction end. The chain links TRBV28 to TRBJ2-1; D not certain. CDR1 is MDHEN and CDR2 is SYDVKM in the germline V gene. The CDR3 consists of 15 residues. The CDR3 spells CVSSLGRSSYNEQFF. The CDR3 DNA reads TGTGTCAGCAGCCTCGGAAGGAGCTCCTACAATGAGCAGTTCTTC.

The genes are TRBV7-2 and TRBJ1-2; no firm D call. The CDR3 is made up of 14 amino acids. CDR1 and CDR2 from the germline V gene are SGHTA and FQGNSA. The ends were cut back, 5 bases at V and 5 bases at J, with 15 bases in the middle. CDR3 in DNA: TGTGCCAGCAGCGATTACAGCGGAGGGTATGGCTACACCTTC. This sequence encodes CASSDYSGGYGYTF. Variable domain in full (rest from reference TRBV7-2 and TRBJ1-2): GAGVSQSPSNKVTEKGKDVELRCDPISGHTALYWYRQSLGQGLEFLIYFQGNSAPDKSGLPSDRFSAERTGGSVSTLTIQRTQQEDSAVYLCASSDYSGGYGYTFGSGTRLTVV.

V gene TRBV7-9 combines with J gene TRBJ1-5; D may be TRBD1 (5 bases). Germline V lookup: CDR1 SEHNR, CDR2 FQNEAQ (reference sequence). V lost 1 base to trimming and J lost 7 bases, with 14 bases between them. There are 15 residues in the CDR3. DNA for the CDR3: TGTGCCAGCAGCTTAGGGGCAACAGGCGGACAGCCCCAGCATTTT. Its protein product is CASSLGATGGQPQHF.

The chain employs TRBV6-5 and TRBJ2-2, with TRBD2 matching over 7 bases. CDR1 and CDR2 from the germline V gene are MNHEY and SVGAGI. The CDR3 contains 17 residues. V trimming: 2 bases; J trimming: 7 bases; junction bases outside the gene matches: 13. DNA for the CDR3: TGTGCCAGCAGTTACAGGGCGGGAGACCCCCTTGGCGGGGAGCTGTTTTTT. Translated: CASSYRAGDPLGGELFF.

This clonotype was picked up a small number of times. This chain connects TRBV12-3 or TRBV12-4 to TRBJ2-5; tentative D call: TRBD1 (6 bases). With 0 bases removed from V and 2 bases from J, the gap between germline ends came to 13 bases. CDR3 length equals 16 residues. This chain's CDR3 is CASSLAHREVQETQYF. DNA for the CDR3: TGTGCCAGCAGTTTAGCCCACAGGGAAGTTCAAGAGACCCAGTACTTC.

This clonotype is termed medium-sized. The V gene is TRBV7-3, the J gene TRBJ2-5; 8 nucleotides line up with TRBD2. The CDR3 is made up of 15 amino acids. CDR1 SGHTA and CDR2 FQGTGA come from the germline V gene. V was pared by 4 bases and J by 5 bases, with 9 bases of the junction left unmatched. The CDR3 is CASSSGGGRQETQYF. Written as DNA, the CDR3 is TGTGCCAGCAGCTCAGGCGGGGGGCGGCAGGAGACCCAGTACTTC.

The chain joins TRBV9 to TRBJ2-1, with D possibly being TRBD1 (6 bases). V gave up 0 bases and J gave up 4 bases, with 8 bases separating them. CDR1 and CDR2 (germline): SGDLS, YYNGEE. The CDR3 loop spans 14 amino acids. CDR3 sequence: CASSVEGGYNEQFF. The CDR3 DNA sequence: TGTGCCAGCAGCGTAGAAGGGGGTTACAATGAGCAGTTCTTC.

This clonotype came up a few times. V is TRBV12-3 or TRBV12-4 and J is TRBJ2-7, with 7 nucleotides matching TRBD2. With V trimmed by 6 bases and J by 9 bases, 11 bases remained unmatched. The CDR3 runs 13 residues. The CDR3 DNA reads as TGTGCCAGCAGCCTTGGACTAGGAGCAGCGCAGTACTTC. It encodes CASSLGLGAAQYF.

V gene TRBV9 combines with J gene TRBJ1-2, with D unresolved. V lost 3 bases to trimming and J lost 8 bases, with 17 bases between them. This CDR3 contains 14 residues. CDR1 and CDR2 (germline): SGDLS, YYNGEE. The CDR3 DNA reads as TGTGCCAGCAGCGCTAAGGGTTCATTACCAGGCTACACCTTC. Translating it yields CASSAKGSLPGYTF.

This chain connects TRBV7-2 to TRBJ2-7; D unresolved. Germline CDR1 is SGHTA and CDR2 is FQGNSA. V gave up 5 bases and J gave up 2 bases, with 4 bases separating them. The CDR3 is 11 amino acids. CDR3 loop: CASSPPYEQYF. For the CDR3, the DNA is TGTGCCAGCAGCCCACCCTACGAGCAGTACTTC.

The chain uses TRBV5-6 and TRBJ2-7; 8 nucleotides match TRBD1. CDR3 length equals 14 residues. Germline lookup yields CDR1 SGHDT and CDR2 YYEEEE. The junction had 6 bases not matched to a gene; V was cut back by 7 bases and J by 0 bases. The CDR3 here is CASGAGTGSYEQYF. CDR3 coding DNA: TGTGCCAGCGGGGCCGGGACAGGCTCCTACGAGCAGTACTTC.

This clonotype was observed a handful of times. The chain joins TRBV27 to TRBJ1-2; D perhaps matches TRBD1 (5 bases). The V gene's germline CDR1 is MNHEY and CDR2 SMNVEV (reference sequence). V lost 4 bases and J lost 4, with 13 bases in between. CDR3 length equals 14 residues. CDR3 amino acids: CASSYPDSSYGYTF. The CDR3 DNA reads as TGTGCCAGCAGTTACCCAGACAGCAGCTATGGCTACACCTTC.